This is a list of T cell receptor beta chains from one sample in a study of T cell responses to AZD1222 COVID-19 vaccine. Libraries were prepared by immunoSEQ multiplex PCR; TCRdb keeps only in-frame clonotypes and omits some of them. The repertoire includes 95,000 to 110,000 clones, about 89% of them detected once, and about 17% sits in the top ten. The specimen was peripheral blood, collected on day 0 of AZD1222 vaccination. The source of these receptors is an adult in good health. Each CDR3 is given with its conserved first and last residue. The D gene is left open where the match is weak.

D,V,J,DNA,CDR3
NA,TRBV5-6,TRBJ2-7,TGTGCCAGCAGCTTGGTTAGCTCCTACGAGCAGTACTTC,CASSLVSSYEQYF
NA,TRBV11-3,TRBJ2-2,TGTGCCAGCAGCTCGCCTCCGGCCGGGGAGCTGTTTTTT,CASSSPPAGELFF
NA,TRBV6-1,TRBJ1-1,TGTGCCAGCAGTTATGGGGGGATGAACACTGAAGCTTTCTTT,CASSYGGMNTEAFF
TRBD1,TRBV16,TRBJ1-1,TGTGCCAGCAACCTGGCGACAGGGATGAACACTGAAGCTTTCTTT,CASNLATGMNTEAFF
NA,TRBV7-3,TRBJ2-3,TGTGCCAGCAGCTTAAATCGGGGGCCTCAAGATACGCAGTATTTT,CASSLNRGPQDTQYF
NA,TRBV27,TRBJ2-1,TGTGCCAGCAGTTTCATATTCCCCTACAATGAGCAGTTCTTC,CASSFIFPYNEQFF
NA,TRBV10-2,TRBJ1-6,TGCGCCAGCATCGGACAGTATAATTCACCCCTCCACTTT,CASIGQYNSPLHF
TRBD1,TRBV6-4,TRBJ2-1,TGTGCCAGCAGTGAAACCGCAGGGGGTACGGATGAGCAGTTCTTC,CASSETAGGTDEQFF
NA,TRBV6-5,TRBJ1-1,TGTGCCAGCACTTCGGGGGCAAGGAACACTGAAGCTTTCTTT,CASTSGARNTEAFF
NA,TRBV4-1,TRBJ2-7,TGCGCCAGCAGCCAAGCATACAGCGCCCAACAGTACTTC,CASSQAYSAQQYF
NA,TRBV15,TRBJ1-5,TGTGCCACCTCGGGGGGAAATCAGCCCCAGCATTTT,CATSGGNQPQHF
NA,TRBV27,TRBJ2-7,TGTGCCAGCAGTCACGGGTTTGGGGCGGCCTACGAGCAGTACTTC,CASSHGFGAAYEQYF
NA,TRBV2,TRBJ2-2,TGTGCCAGCAGGTACGCGGCCGGGGAGCTGTTTTTT,CASRYAAGELFF
TRBD1,TRBV14,TRBJ1-2,TGTGCCAGCAGCCATGCAATGACGAAGGACAGGAACTATGGCTACACCTTC,CASSHAMTKDRNYGYTF
NA,TRBV19,TRBJ1-1,TGTGCCAGTAGTGCCACCCTCACCAGGGGACTGAACACTGAAGCTTTCTTT,CASSATLTRGLNTEAFF
NA,TRBV5-4,TRBJ1-2,TGTGCCAGCAGCGGTTCGAGGGGCTACACCTTC,CASSGSRGYTF
NA,TRBV3-1/TRBV3-2,TRBJ2-5,TGTGCCAGCAGCCAGACCCAAGAGACCCAGTACTTC,CASSQTQETQYF
NA,TRBV7-9,TRBJ1-1,TGTGCCAGCAGCCTTAGGGGGGGAGGTACTGAAGCTTTCTTT,CASSLRGGGTEAFF
TRBD1,TRBV19,TRBJ2-7,TGTGCCAGTAGTGAGACAGGGGTCTCCTACGAGCAGTACTTC,CASSETGVSYEQYF
TRBD1,TRBV7-3,TRBJ1-6,TGTGCCAGCAGCTCGGACAGGGATTCACCCCTCCACTTT,CASSSDRDSPLHF